This T cell receptor beta chain originates from a study of cytotoxic CD8 clonotypes in ibrutinib-treated CLL. The wider study: Sample averages reached around 260,000 productive templates and tens of thousands of productive rearrangements.

CDR1 and CDR2 (germline): SEHNR, FQNEAQ (reference sequence). The V end lost 2 bases, the J end lost 9 bases, and 17 bases lay between the germline ends. CDR3 length: 15 amino acids. Here immunoSEQ multiplex PCR was the method, and the copy in TCRdb shows in-frame clones only, minus some. This sample carries 130,000 to 150,000 clones, 79% of them seen once, and the ten largest clones take 9.5% to 15%. This receptor was obtained from a human donor with chronic lymphocytic leukemia. The chain couples TRBV7-9 to TRBJ2-1, with a possible D match to TRBD1 (5 bases). This specimen consisted of PBMCs, obtained after 12 months of ibrutinib treatment. CDR3 in DNA: TGTGCCAGCAGCTTACGCCAGGGTGGTTTTGCTGAGCAGTTCTTC. This translates into CASSLRQGGFAEQFF. The full variable domain, its missing parts supplied by reference TRBV7-9 and TRBJ2-1, is DTGVSQNPRHKITKRGQNVTFRCDPISEHNRLYWYRQTLGQGPEFLTYFQNEAQLEKSRLLSDRFSAERPKGSFSTLEIQRTEQGDSAMYLCASSLRQGGFAEQFFGPGTRLTVL.